The clone carrying this T cell receptor (beta chain) was seen repeatedly, ten times or more. Its target is unknown. The CDR3 sequence is 16 residues long. V trimming: 4 bases; J trimming: 5 bases; junction bases outside the gene matches: 16. CDR1 and CDR2 from the germline V gene are DFQATT and SNEGSKA (reference sequence). The entry originates in a study of T cells after yellow fever vaccination. Study-level points and caveats: In FACS-sorted repertoires, abundant clonotypes from the bulk population could appear as contaminants.

Template switching by 5'RACE produced TCR cDNA, adding a universal primer site and UMIs. TCRdb called the 5' RACE reads again in MiXCR, with one record for every CDR3 protein. The sample consists of around 140,000 distinct CDR3 sequences, about 6.9% of them appearing once. The chain uses TRBV20-1 and TRBJ1-2; 7 positions agree with TRBD1. Sequenced here: CD4+ T cells sorted from PBMCs, sampled 10 days after the yellow fever booster vaccination. The TCR originated in a man in his thirties or forties who received the YFV17D yellow fever vaccine. The CDR3, as DNA: TGCAGTGCTACGGCCCTACGCGACAGGGCGGGGTATGGCTACACCTTC. Amino acid sequence: CSATALRDRAGYGYTF.